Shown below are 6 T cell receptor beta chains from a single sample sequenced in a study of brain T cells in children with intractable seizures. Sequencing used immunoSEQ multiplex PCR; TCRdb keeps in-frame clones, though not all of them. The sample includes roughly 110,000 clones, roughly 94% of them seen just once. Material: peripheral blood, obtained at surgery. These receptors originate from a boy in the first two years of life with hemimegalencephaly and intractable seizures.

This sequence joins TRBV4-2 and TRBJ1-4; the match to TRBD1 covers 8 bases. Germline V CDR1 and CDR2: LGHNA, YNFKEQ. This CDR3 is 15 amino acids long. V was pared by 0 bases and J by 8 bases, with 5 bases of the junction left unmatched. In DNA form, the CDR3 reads TGTGCCAGCAGCCAAGACACACAGGGGGAGGAAAAACTGTTTTTT. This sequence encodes CASSQDTQGEEKLFF.

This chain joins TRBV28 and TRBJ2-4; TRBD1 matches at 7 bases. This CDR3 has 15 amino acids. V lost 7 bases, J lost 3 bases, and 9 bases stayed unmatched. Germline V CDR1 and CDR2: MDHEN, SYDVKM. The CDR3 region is CASTLKAGGKNIQYF. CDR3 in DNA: TGTGCCAGCACCCTCAAGGCAGGGGGCAAAAACATTCAGTACTTC.

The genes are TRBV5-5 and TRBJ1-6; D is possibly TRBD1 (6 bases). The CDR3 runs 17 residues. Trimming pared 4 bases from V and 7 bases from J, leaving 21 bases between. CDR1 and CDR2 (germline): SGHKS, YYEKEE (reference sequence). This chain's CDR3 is CASSPAWRTELNSPLHF. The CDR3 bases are TGTGCCAGCAGCCCGGCGTGGAGGACAGAACTAAATTCACCCCTCCACTTT. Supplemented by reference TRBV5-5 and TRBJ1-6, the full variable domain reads DAGVTQSPTHLIKTRGQQVTLRCSPISGHKSVSWYQQVLGQGPQFIFQYYEKEERGRGNFPDRFSARQFPNYSSELNVNALLLGDSALYLCASSPAWRTELNSPLHFGNGTRLTVT.

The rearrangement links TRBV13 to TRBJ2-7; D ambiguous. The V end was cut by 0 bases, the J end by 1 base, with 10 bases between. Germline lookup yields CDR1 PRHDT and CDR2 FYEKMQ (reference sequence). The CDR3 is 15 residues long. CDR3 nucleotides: TGTGCCAGCAGCTTAGGTCTACCCAGATCCTACGAGCAGTACTTC. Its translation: CASSLGLPRSYEQYF.

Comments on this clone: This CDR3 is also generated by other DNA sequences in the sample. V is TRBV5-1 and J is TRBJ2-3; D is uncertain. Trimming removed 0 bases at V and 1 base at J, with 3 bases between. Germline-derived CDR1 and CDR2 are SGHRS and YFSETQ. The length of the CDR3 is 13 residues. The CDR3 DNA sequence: TGCGCCAGCAGCTTGGGGGGCACAGATACGCAGTATTTT. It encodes CASSLGGTDTQYF.

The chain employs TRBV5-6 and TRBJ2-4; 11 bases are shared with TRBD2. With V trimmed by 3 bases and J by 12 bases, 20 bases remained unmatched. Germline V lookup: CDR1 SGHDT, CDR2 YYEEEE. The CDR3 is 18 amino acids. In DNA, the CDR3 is TGTGCCAGCAGCTCCGCGCTGCTTTTGGACCGACTAGCGGGATATCAGTACTTC. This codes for CASSSALLLDRLAGYQYF.